The sequence of this TCR beta chain was determined in a study of regulatory T cells in long-lasting Graves disease. The time point here: newly diagnosed GD, antithyroid drugs for less than 3 months. Extracted RNA from PBMCs served as the source of the TCR library. This clonotype was found many times. For TCR beta, libraries came from iRepertoire HTBI primers and Arm-PCR of CDR3 regions. TCRdb re-derived calls from the multiplex PCR reads in MiXCR, one entry per CDR3 protein. The sample holds under 800,000 distinct CDR3 sequences, about 15% seen once. With 3 bases removed from V and 3 bases from J, the gap between germline ends came to 9 bases. The germline gives CDR1 MNHNS, CDR2 SASEGT. CDR3 length: 13 residues. Separately, the same data were catalogued under a study of T cells in Graves' hyperthyroidism and ophthalmopathy.

The chain recombines TRBV6-1 with TRBJ2-7; no definite D call. This TCR derives from a woman in her twenties or thirties with Graves disease. The sequencing used peripheral blood mononuclear cells (PBMCs), collected at new diagnosis, from a patient treated with antithyroid drugs. CDR3 region: CASSDGYSYEQYF. The CDR3, as DNA: TGTGCCAGCAGTGATGGGTATAGCTACGAGCAGTACTTC.